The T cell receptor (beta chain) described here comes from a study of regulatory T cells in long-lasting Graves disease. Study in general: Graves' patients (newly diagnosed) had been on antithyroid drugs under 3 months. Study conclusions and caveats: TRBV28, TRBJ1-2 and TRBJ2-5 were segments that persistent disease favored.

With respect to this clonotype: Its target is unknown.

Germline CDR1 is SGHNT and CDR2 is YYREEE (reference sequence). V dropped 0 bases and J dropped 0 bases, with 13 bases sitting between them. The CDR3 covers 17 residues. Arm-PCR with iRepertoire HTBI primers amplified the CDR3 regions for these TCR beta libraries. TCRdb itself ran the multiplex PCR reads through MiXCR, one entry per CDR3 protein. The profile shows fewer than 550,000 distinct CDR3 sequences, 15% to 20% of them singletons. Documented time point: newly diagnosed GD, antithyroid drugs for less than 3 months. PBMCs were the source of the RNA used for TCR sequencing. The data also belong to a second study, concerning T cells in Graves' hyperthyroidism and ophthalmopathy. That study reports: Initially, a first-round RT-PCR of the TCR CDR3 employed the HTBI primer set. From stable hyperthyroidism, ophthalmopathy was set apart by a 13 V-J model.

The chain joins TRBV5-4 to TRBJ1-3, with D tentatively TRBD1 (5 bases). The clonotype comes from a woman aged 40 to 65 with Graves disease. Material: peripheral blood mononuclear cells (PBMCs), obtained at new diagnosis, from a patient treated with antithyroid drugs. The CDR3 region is CASSLGQGPSSGNTIYF. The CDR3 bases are TGTGCCAGCAGCTTGGGGCAGGGTCCCTCCTCTGGAAACACCATATATTTT.